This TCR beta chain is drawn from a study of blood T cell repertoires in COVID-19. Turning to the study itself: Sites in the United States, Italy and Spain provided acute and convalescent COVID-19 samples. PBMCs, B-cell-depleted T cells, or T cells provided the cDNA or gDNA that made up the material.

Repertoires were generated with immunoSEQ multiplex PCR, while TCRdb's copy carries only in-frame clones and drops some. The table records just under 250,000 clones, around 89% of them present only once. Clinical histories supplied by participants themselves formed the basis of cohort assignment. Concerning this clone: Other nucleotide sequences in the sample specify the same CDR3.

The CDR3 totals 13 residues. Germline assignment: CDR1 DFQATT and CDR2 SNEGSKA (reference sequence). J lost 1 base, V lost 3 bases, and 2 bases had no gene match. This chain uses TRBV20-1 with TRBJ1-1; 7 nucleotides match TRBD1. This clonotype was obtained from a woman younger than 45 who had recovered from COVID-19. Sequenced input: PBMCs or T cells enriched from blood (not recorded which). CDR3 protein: CSASKGANTEAFF. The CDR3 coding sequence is TGCAGTGCTAGTAAGGGGGCGAACACTGAAGCTTTCTTT.